This T cell receptor (beta chain) is drawn from a study of cytomegalovirus exposure and HLA in healthy donors. In the PCR, 60 Vbeta and 13 Jbeta primers were used. Sequencing was performed with immunoSEQ multiplex PCR; in TCRdb, only in-frame clones are kept and a portion is missing. This table holds more than 150,000 clones, about four fifths found once. With respect to this clone: Antigen unknown.

CDR1 and CDR2 from the germline V gene are SGDLS and YYNGEE. The V and J ends lost 0 bases and 0 bases respectively, with 7 bases between them. The CDR3 extends over 14 amino acids. Study conclusions and caveats: Later analysis found that TCR beta chains associated with HLA were more clonally expanded than other, equally common chains. In most subjects, TCR beta sequences reportedly gave accurate predictions of HLA-A and HLA-B alleles. As a later analysis revealed, most CMV-associated TCR beta chains appeared HLA-restricted.

Donors had nominal health at sampling but likely had unrecorded immune exposures. The receptor was derived from a woman in her 30s in good health and CMV-seronegative. Sequencing was carried out using PBMCs. The chain uses TRBV9 and TRBJ2-7, with D uncertain. This CDR3 reads CASSVGGRSYEQYF. DNA of the CDR3: TGTGCCAGCAGCGTAGGCGGCCGCTCCTACGAGCAGTACTTC.